This TCR beta chain was observed in a study of technical replicates of blood from a few donors. The CDR3 totals 15 residues. The V gene's germline CDR1 is MNHEY and CDR2 SMNVEV (reference sequence). V was clipped by 5 bases and J by 2 bases; unmatched bases: 6. Assay used: immunoSEQ multiplex PCR; TCRdb lists only in-frame clones, some missing. The sample consists of under 95,000 clones, roughly 94% of them appearing once. The TCR comes from a human donor in good health. The chain combines TRBV27 with TRBJ2-7; 10 nucleotides match TRBD2. The specimen was T cells isolated from PBMCs. As DNA, the CDR3 is TGTGCCAGCAGTCTTTTAGCGGGAGGCACCTACGAGCAGTACTTC. It yields the protein CASSLLAGGTYEQYF.